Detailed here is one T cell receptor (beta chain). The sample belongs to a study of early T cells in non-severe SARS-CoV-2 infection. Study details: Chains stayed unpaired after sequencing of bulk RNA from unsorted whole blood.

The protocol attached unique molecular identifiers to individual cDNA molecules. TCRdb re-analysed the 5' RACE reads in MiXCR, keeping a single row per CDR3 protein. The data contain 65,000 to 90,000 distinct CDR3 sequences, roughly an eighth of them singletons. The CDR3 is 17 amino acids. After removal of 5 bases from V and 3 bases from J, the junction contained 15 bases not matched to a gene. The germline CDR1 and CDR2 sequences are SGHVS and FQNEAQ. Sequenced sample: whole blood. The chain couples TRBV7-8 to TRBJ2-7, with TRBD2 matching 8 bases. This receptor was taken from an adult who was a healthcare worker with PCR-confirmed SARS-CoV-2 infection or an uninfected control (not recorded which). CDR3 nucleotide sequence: TGTGCCAGCAGCCCGATGTTTCAACGGGAGGGCGACTACGAGCAGTACTTC. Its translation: CASSPMFQREGDYEQYF.